One T cell receptor (beta chain) is described in this entry. The data originate from a study of shared clonotypes between healthy human individuals. V dropped 8 bases and J dropped 3; count of bases not matched to a gene: 9. Germline V gene sequence: CDR1 LNHNV, CDR2 YYDKDF (reference sequence). The CDR3 has 14 amino acids. TCRdb's copy holds only in-frame clones and misses some; the assay was immunoSEQ multiplex PCR. The sample has about 1.1 million clones, roughly 80% seen once. This sequence was found in a man younger than 35 in good health. Some clones in this sample may be carry-over from other donors' samples. What was sequenced was memory CD4+ T cells from PBMCs. Subset reported: CD45RA-negative fraction. The chain uses TRBV15 and TRBJ2-5; 7 bases match TRBD1. CDR3 bases: TGTGCCACCGCCACAGGGGCCGACGAAGAGACCCAGTACTTC. It codes for CATATGADEETQYF.